The clone carrying this T cell receptor (beta chain) was seen a handful of times. Its antigen is still unknown. The data belong to a study of regulatory T cells in long-lasting Graves disease. TCR beta libraries were built with iRepertoire HTBI primers and Arm-PCR of CDR3 regions. TCRdb re-derived calls from the multiplex PCR reads in MiXCR, one entry per CDR3 protein. This table holds about 350,000 distinct CDR3 sequences, over 15% found once. Findings and caveats of the study: There was favoring of TRBV28, TRBJ1-2 and TRBJ2-5 in persistent disease. Among the persistent patients, 2,500 to 3,500 public clonotypes were shared, more than the 950 to 1,000 shared among new patients.

Specified time point: newly diagnosed GD, antithyroid drugs for less than 3 months. Preparation of the TCR library used RNA extracted from PBMCs. V lost 0 bases to trimming and J lost 4 bases, with 6 bases between them. Germline V gene sequence: CDR1 SGHAT, CDR2 FQNNGV. This CDR3 has 13 residues. The same data also went into a second study, on T cells in Graves' hyperthyroidism and ophthalmopathy. That source adds: A set of HTBI primers served as the primers for a first-round RT-PCR of the TCR CDR3.

The chain is built from TRBV11-2 and TRBJ2-5; D not resolved. The receptor was isolated from a man aged 35 to 55 with Graves disease. The sequencing used peripheral blood mononuclear cells (PBMCs), collected at new diagnosis, from a patient treated with antithyroid drugs. The chain's CDR3 is CASSLDSGETQYF. The CDR3 DNA follows: TGTGCCAGCAGCTTAGACTCAGGAGAGACCCAGTACTTC.